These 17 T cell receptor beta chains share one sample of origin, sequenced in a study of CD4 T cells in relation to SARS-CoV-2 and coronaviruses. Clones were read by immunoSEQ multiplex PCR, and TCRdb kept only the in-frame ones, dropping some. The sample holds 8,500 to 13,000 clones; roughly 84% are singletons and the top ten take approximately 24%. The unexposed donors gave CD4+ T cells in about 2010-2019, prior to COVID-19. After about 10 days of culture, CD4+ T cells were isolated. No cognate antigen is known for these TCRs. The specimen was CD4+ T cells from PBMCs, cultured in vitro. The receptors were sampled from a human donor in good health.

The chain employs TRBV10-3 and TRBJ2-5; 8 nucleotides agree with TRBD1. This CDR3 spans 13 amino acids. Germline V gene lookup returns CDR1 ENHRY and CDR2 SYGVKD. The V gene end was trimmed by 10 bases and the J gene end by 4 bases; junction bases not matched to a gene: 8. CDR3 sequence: CATTATGVETQYF. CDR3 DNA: TGTGCCACCACAGCGACAGGGGTAGAGACCCAGTACTTC.

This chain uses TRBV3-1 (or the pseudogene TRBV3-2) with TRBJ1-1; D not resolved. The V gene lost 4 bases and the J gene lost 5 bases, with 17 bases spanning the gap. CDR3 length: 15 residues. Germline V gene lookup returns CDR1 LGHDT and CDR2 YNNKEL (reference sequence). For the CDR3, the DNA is TGTGCCAGCAGCCCTAACCCTTCAATCGGTACTGAAGCTTTCTTT. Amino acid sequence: CASSPNPSIGTEAFF.

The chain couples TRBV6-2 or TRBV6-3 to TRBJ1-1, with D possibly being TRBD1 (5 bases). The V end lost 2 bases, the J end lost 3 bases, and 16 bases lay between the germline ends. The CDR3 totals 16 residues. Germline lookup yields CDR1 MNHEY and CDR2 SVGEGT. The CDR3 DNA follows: TGTGCCAGCAGTTACCGGCAGGGAGGAATATACACTGAAGCTTTCTTT. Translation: CASSYRQGGIYTEAFF.

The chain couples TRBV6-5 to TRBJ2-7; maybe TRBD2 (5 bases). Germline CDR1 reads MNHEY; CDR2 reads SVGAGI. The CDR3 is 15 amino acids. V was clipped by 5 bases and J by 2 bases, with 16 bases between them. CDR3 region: CASSPEDGETYEQYF. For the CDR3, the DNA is TGTGCCAGCAGTCCGGAGGACGGGGAGACCTACGAGCAGTACTTC.

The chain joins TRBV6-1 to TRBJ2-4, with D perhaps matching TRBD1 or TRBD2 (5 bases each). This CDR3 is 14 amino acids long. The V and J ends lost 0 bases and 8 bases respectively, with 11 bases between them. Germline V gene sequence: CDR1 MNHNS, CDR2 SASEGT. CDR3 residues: CASSEAPGRDIQYF. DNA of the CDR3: TGTGCCAGCAGTGAAGCGCCGGGGCGGGACATTCAGTACTTC.

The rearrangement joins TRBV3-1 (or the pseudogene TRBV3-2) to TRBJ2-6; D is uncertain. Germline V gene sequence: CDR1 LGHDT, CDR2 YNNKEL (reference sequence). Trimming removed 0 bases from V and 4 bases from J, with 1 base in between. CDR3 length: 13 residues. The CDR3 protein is CASSQEGANVLTF. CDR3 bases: TGTGCCAGCAGCCAAGAAGGGGCCAACGTCCTGACTTTC.

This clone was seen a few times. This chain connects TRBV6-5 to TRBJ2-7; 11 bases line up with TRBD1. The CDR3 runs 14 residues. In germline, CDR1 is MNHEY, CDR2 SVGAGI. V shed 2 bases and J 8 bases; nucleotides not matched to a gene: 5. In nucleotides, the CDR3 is TGTGCCAGCAGTTACGGACAGGGGGCGCCGAAGCAGTACTTC. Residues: CASSYGQGAPKQYF.

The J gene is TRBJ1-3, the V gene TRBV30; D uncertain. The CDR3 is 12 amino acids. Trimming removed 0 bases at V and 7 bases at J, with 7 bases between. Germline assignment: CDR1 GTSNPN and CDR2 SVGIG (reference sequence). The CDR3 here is CAWSVLGNTIYF. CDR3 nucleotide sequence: TGTGCCTGGAGTGTACTGGGGAACACCATATATTTT.

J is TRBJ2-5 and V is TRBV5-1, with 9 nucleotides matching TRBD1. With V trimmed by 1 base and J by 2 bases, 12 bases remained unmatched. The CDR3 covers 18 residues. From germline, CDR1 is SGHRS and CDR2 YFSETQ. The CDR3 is CASSLLYLPGQGQETQYF. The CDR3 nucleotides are TGCGCCAGCAGCTTGTTGTACCTTCCGGGACAGGGACAAGAGACCCAGTACTTC. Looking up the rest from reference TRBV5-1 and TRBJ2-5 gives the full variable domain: KAGVTQTPRYLIKTRGQQVTLSCSPISGHRSVSWYQQTPGQGLQFLFEYFSETQRNKGNFPGRFSGRQFSNSRSEMNVSTLELGDSALYLCASSLLYLPGQGQETQYFGPGTRLLVL.

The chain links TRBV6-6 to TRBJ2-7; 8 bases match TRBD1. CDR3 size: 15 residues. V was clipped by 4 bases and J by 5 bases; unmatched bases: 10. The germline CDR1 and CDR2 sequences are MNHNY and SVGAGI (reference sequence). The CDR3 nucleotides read TGTGCCAGCAGTTCTCATTTGGACAGGGCCAACGAGCAGTACTTC. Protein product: CASSSHLDRANEQYF.

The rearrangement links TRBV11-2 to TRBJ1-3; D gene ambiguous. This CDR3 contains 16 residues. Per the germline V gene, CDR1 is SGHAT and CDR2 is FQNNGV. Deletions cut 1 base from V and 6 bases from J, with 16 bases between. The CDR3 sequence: CASSLVRLGQENTIYF. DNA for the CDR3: TGTGCCAGCAGCTTAGTTAGGCTCGGGCAGGAAAACACCATATATTTT.

CDR3 nucleotides: TGTGCCAGCAGCCAAGATGTGGCGGGTACCCAGCCCCAGCATTTT. It is translated as CASSQDVAGTQPQHF. This chain connects TRBV4-2 to TRBJ1-5, with D unresolved. CDR3 length equals 15 residues. V lost 0 bases and J 7 bases, leaving 13 bases between the germline ends. The germline V gene has CDR1 LGHNA and CDR2 YNFKEQ.

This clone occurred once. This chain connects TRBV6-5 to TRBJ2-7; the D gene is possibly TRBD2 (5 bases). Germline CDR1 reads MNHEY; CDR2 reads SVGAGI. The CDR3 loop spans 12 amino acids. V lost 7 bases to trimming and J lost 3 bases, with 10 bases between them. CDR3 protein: CASTDGVYEQYF. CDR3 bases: TGTGCCAGCACCGACGGGGTCTACGAGCAGTACTTC.

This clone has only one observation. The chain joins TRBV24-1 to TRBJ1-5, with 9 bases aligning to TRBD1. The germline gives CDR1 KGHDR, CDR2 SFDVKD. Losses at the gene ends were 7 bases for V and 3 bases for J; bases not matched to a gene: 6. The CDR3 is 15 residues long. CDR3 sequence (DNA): TGTGCCACCAGCCCGGGACAGGGCAACAATCAGCCCCAGCATTTT. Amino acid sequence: CATSPGQGNNQPQHF.

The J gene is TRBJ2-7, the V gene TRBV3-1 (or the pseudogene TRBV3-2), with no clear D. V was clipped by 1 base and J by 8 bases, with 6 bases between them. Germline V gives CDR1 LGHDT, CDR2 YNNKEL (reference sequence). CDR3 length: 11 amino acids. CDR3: CASSQGSKQYF. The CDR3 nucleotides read TGTGCCAGCAGCCAAGGATCGAAGCAGTACTTC.

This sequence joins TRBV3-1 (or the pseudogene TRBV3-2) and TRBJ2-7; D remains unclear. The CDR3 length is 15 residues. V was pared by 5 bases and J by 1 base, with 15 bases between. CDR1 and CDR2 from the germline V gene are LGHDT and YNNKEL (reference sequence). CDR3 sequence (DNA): TGTGCCAGCAGCGGTCACGCGGACGTTTCCTACGAGCAGTACTTC. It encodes CASSGHADVSYEQYF.

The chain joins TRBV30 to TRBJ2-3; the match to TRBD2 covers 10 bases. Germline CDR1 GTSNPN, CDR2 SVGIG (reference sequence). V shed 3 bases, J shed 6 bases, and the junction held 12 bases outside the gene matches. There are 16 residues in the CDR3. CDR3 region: CAWRRRLAGPGDTQYF. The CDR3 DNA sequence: TGTGCCTGGAGGAGACGACTAGCGGGCCCGGGGGATACGCAGTATTTT.